These 24 T cell receptor beta chains share one sample of origin, sequenced in a study of tumor-infiltrating lymphocytes in primary liver carcinoma. TCR beta cDNA was made from approximately 540 ng total RNA with a constant-region primer. Slightly modified ARM-PCR with three nested multiplex PCR rounds yielded TCR beta libraries. Investigators reported that the first two PCR rounds, at 10 cycles each, used TRBV1-TRBV30 forward primers with a C-beta reverse primer. Each CDR3 protein is one row after TCRdb ran MiXCR on the multiplex PCR reads. Here the sample spans about 74,000 distinct CDR3 sequences, roughly 69% being singletons. Without any cell sorting, about 18-31 mg of bulk tissue yielded co-extracted RNA and DNA. Sequencing was performed on liver tumor tissue from sampling region 4. Subset denoted: tumor region T4, right-lateral pole. Receptors originate from a man between 40 and 49 years old with primary liver carcinoma and hepatitis B virus infection.

This sequence joins TRBV4-2 and TRBJ1-5; D possibly corresponds to TRBD1 (5 bases). V lost 1 base, J lost 6 bases, and 13 bases lay in between. CDR3 size: 15 residues. The germline CDR1 and CDR2 sequences are LGHNA and YNFKEQ. CDR3 coding DNA: TGTGCCAGCAGCCAAGTCGGACAACCTGGTCAGCCCCAGCATTTT. This encodes CASSQVGQPGQPQHF.

The chain is built from TRBV7-3 and TRBJ2-1; a weak D match, TRBD2 (6 bases). Germline V gene lookup returns CDR1 SGHTA and CDR2 FQGTGA. The CDR3 contains 14 residues. V gave up 3 bases and J gave up 5 bases, with 11 bases separating them. The DNA of the CDR3 is TGTGCCAGCAGCTTGGTAGCGGCGAACAATGAGCAGTTCTTC. It codes for CASSLVAANNEQFF.

The chain uses TRBV20-1 and TRBJ2-5; D is uncertain. The CDR3 has 13 residues. CDR1 is DFQATT, CDR2 SNEGSKA, per germline (reference sequence). V lost 5 bases and J 2 bases, leaving 12 bases between the germline ends. CDR3 DNA sequence: TGCAGTGCTCCCGATCTGGGACAAGAGACCCAGTACTTC. It specifies CSAPDLGQETQYF.

This clonotype was detected a few times. In nucleotides, the CDR3 is TGTGCCAGTAGGGGACAGGGAGGCGGCTACACCTTC. Its protein product is CASRGQGGGYTF. The chain combines TRBV19 with TRBJ1-2; 9 bases match TRBD1. CDR3 length: 12 residues. The V and J ends lost 6 bases and 8 bases, in that order; junction bases with no gene match: 4. Germline CDR1 is LNHDA and CDR2 is SQIVND (reference sequence).

Comment on this clonotype: Its ends do not fully match the called genes, so a read error is possible. The J gene is TRBJ2-1, the V gene TRBV11-2; TRBD2 might be the D (6 bases). The CDR3 length is 14 residues. Germline CDR1 and CDR2: SGHAT and FQNNGV. The CDR3 is CASSQSSVYNAQLF. The DNA of the CDR3 is TGTGCCAGCAGCCAGTCTAGCGTGTACAATGCGCAGCTCTTC. The entire variable domain, with the rest obtained from reference TRBV11-2 and TRBJ2-1, is as follows: EAGVAQSPRYKIIEKRQSVAFWCNPISGHATLYWYQQILGQGPKLLIQFQNNGVVDDSQLPKDRFSAERLKGVDSTLKIQPAKLEDSAVYLCASSQSSVYNAQLFGPGTRLTVL.

A remark on this clonotype: Mismatch with germline at one junction end may stem from a read error. The V and J genes are TRBV6-2 or TRBV6-3 and TRBJ2-7; D gene unclear. The CDR3 is 16 amino acids. In germline, CDR1 is MNHEY, CDR2 SVGEGT. CDR3 in amino acids: CVSSYFPLLSPYEQYF. CDR3 nucleotides: TGCGTCAGCAGTTACTTTCCCCTTCTTTCACCCTACGAGCAGTACTTC.

Concerning this clonotype: At one end the junction does not follow the germline gene, possibly because of a read error. The chain employs TRBV6-2 or TRBV6-3 and TRBJ1-5; 7 nucleotides line up with TRBD1. The CDR3 runs 19 residues. Per germline, CDR1 MNHEY and CDR2 SVGEGT. CDR3 nucleotides: TGTGTCAGCAGTTATGAAGGACGCAGGGGGGACTATAGCAATCAGCCCCAGCATTTT. As protein: CVSSYEGRRGDYSNQPQHF.

The count of this clonotype is one. Possible read error: a much larger clone is one base away. The chain employs TRBV14 and TRBJ2-7; TRBD1 matches at 8 bases. The germline V gene encodes CDR1 SGHDN and CDR2 FVKESK. The CDR3 consists of 15 residues. The CDR3 DNA reads as TGTGTCAGCAGCCAAGAGGGGCAGGGGGCGTGGGAGCAGTACTTC. Amino acids: CVSSQEGQGAWEQYF.

As for this clonotype: At one boundary the junction diverges from the germline segment, which might be a read error. The chain employs TRBV14 and TRBJ2-2, with D hard to call. The CDR3 length is 14 residues. The V gene's germline CDR1 is SGHDN and CDR2 FVKESK. The CDR3 region has the DNA TGTACCAGCAGAAGTGCCTGGGACACCGGGGAGCTGTTTTTT. Amino acid sequence: CTSRSAWDTGELFF.

This clonotype has ten or more counts. The chain has TRBV5-6 and TRBJ2-5; D is uncertain. V shed 3 bases and J shed 4 bases, with 13 bases lying between them. CDR3 length: 14 residues. Germline V gene sequence: CDR1 SGHDT, CDR2 YYEEEE. CDR3 protein: CASSSLSGAETQYF. The CDR3 DNA sequence: TGTGCCAGCAGCTCCCTATCAGGTGCAGAGACCCAGTACTTC.

Note on this clonotype: This CDR3 is missing its conserved last phenylalanine or tryptophan, likely due to a read error. The rearrangement joins TRBV6-5 to TRBJ2-1; no reliable D call. This CDR3 has 12 amino acids. Germline V gene sequence: CDR1 MNHEY, CDR2 SVGAGI. The V end lost 8 bases, the J end lost 0 bases, and 5 bases lay between the germline ends. The CDR3 nucleotides are TGTGCCAGCCCGGACTCCTACAATGAGCAGTTCTGT. It yields the protein CASPDSYNEQFC.

On this clonotype itself: The CDR3 end shows no conserved phenylalanine or tryptophan, and so a read error is likely. The chain employs TRBV28 and TRBJ2-7; possible D gene TRBD2, 5 bases. The CDR3 is 15 residues long. The V and J ends lost 6 bases and 4 bases respectively, with 19 bases between them. Germline CDR1 and CDR2: MDHEN and SYDVKM. Written as DNA, the CDR3 is TGTGCCAGCAGCCCACAAAGGAGGCAACCTTACGAGCAGTACATC. This sequence encodes CASSPQRRQPYEQYI.

The chain joins TRBV11-2 to TRBJ2-5; possibly TRBD2 for D (5 bases). The germline CDR1 and CDR2 sequences are SGHAT and FQNNGV. Trimming left V 4 bases short and J 4 bases short, with 16 bases between. This CDR3 has 15 residues. CDR3 amino acids: CASSSSGVTRETQYF. The CDR3 DNA reads TGTGCCAGCAGCTCAAGCGGCGTGACTCGAGAGACCCAGTACTTC. Supplemented by reference TRBV11-2 and TRBJ2-5, the full variable domain reads EAGVAQSPRYKIIEKRQSVAFWCNPISGHATLYWYQQILGQGPKLLIQFQNNGVVDDSQLPKDRFSAERLKGVDSTLKIQPAKLEDSAVYLCASSSSGVTRETQYFGPGTRLLVL.

The genes are TRBV6-6 and TRBJ1-1; possibly TRBD1 for D (6 bases). V lost 6 bases and J lost 1, with 15 bases in between. Germline CDR1 MNHNY, CDR2 SVGAGI (reference sequence). This CDR3 is 15 amino acids long. This CDR3 reads CASSPRTVTNTEAFF. DNA for the CDR3: TGTGCCAGCAGCCCCCGGACAGTCACGAACACTGAAGCTTTCTTT.

Concerning this clonotype: This sequence may be a read error, since a much larger clone differs from it by one base. The V and J genes are TRBV5-1 and TRBJ2-7; no firm D call. V lost 1 base, J lost 5 bases, and 7 bases lay in between. Germline V gene data show CDR1 as SGHRS and CDR2 as YFSETQ. The CDR3 loop spans 12 amino acids. CDR3 nucleotide sequence: TGCGCCAGCAGCTTGCCCGGGCACGAGCAGTACTTC. Its protein is CASSLPGHEQYF.

This clonotype has a count of ten or more. CDR3 loop: CASSQVTGGTEAFF. CDR3 nucleotides: TGCGCCAGCAGCCAAGTAACGGGGGGGACTGAAGCTTTCTTT. The chain uses TRBV4-1 and TRBJ1-1; weak D call: TRBD1 (5 bases). The CDR3 is made up of 14 amino acids. Germline V gene sequence: CDR1 MGHRA, CDR2 YSYEKL. Trimming left V 1 base short and J 5 bases short, with 11 bases between.

The V and J genes are TRBV11-2 and TRBJ2-1; no reliable D call. Deletions cut 4 bases from V and 4 bases from J, with 14 bases between. Germline V lookup: CDR1 SGHAT, CDR2 FQNNGV. This CDR3 is built from 15 residues. The CDR3 here is CASSSTHVVYNEQFF. DNA for the CDR3: TGTGCCAGCAGCTCTACACACGTCGTATACAATGAGCAGTTCTTC.

Comment on this clonotype: This is likely a read error, given that the CDR3 carries no conserved phenylalanine or tryptophan at its end. The rearrangement links TRBV29-1 to TRBJ2-7; 7 positions match TRBD1. Germline lookup yields CDR1 SQVTM and CDR2 ANQGSEA. This CDR3 has 13 amino acids. In nucleotides, the CDR3 is TGCATCGTCAACAGGGGTGGACGGAACGAACAGTACCTC. As protein: CIVNRGGRNEQYL.

This clonotype was picked up a small number of times. A read error may be the cause here, since a much bigger clone is one base away. The V call is TRBV10-3, the J call TRBJ2-1; D possibly corresponds to TRBD2 (5 bases). Germline V gene lookup returns CDR1 ENHRY and CDR2 SYGVKD. This CDR3 region has 13 residues. Between the trimmed V and J ends, which lost 4 bases and 4 bases, there was a span of 8 bases. CDR3 amino acids: CAISVEEYNEQFF. The CDR3 bases are TGTGCCATCAGTGTGGAGGAGTACAATGAGCAGTTCTTC.

This clonotype was recorded many times. V is TRBV10-1 and J is TRBJ2-3; D tentatively reads TRBD1 or TRBD2 (5 bases each). This CDR3 has 15 amino acids. The germline V and J ends were trimmed by 3 bases and 5 bases, with 15 bases remaining between them. From germline, CDR1 is WNHNN and CDR2 SYGVQD (reference sequence). The CDR3: CASSDGGTDIDTQYF. Written as DNA, the CDR3 is TGCGCCAGCAGTGATGGTGGGACCGATATAGATACGCAGTATTTT.

Concerning this clonotype: A junction boundary mismatches the germline segment, possibly from a read error. J is TRBJ1-5 and V is TRBV4-1, with D hard to call. The germline gives CDR1 MGHRA, CDR2 YSYEKL. This CDR3 has 15 amino acids. For the CDR3, the DNA is TGCGCCAGCAGCCAAGATGGAGGGAACAATCAGTCCCAGCATTTT. It yields the protein CASSQDGGNNQSQHF.

Comments on this clonotype: One junction end does not reproduce the germline sequence, and a read error may be involved. The chain recombines TRBV5-1 with TRBJ2-5; 11 nucleotides align to TRBD1. Germline values: CDR1 SGHRS, CDR2 YFSETQ. The length of the CDR3 is 14 residues. DNA of the CDR3: TGCTCCAGCAGCTTGGGACAGGGGGGAGAGACCCAGTACTTC. Its translation: CSSSLGQGGETQYF.

In regard to this clonotype: Relative to the germline gene, one junction end is altered; a read error may explain this. The V and J genes are TRBV7-3 and TRBJ2-1; D not certain. Germline loops: CDR1 SGHTA, CDR2 FQGTGA. This CDR3 comprises 15 residues. The CDR3 region has the DNA TGTGCCAGCAGCTCTGGCTTCACTCTTCAAAATGAGCAGTCCTTC. Translation gives CASSSGFTLQNEQSF.

As for this clonotype: A junction boundary mismatches the germline segment, possibly from a read error. The chain has TRBV6-1 and TRBJ2-5; D tentatively reads TRBD1 or TRBD2 (5 bases each). The CDR3 consists of 15 residues. Germline V lookup: CDR1 MNHNS, CDR2 SASEGT. The CDR3 sequence is CASGDGLGYQEIQYF. In DNA form, the CDR3 reads TGTGCCAGCGGGGACGGTTTGGGATACCAAGAGATCCAGTACTTC.